One and the same sample provided the 16 T cell receptor beta chains below, sequenced in a study of blood T cell repertoires in COVID-19. Using immunoSEQ multiplex PCR, the repertoire was profiled, and TCRdb retains in-frame clones only, with some absent. The table lists 150,000 to 160,000 clones, about 79% of them singletons, with 9.8% in the top ten. Sequencing was done on a sample of peripheral blood. The receptors derive from a woman in her forties or fifties with acute or convalescent COVID-19.

The chain recombines TRBV28 with TRBJ1-1; D perhaps matches TRBD1 (5 bases). Deletions cut 10 bases from V and 0 bases from J, with 21 bases between. Germline loops: CDR1 MDHEN, CDR2 SYDVKM. The CDR3 contains 16 residues. In DNA form, the CDR3 reads TGTGCCACCAAATTGCCCAGAGGAGGGGTGAACACTGAAGCTTTCTTT. It translates to CATKLPRGGVNTEAFF. Drawing the rest from reference TRBV28 and TRBJ1-1, the complete variable domain is DVKVTQSSRYLVKRTGEKVFLECVQDMDHENMFWYRQDPGLGLRLIYFSYDVKMKEKGDIPEGYSVSREKKERFSLILESASTNQTSMYLCATKLPRGGVNTEAFFGQGTRLTVV.

This clone showed up just once. This chain links TRBV10-2 with TRBJ2-7, with 7 bases fitting TRBD1. V shed 3 bases and J 5 bases; nucleotides not matched to a gene: 13. The CDR3 is 16 amino acids. Germline-derived CDR1 and CDR2 are WSHSY and SAAADI. CDR3 DNA sequence: TGCGCCAGCAGTGATTTCGGTGGACAGGATGGGGACGAGCAGTACTTC. Its translation: CASSDFGGQDGDEQYF.

V and J are TRBV5-1 and TRBJ2-7; 8 bases are shared with TRBD1. CDR1 and CDR2 (germline): SGHRS, YFSETQ. This CDR3 contains 15 residues. The V segment lost 4 bases and the J segment 2 bases; nucleotides outside the gene matches: 8. The CDR3 protein is CASSPGQGSAYEQYF. The CDR3 nucleotides read TGCGCCAGCAGCCCCGGACAGGGTTCTGCCTACGAGCAGTACTTC.

The CDR3 region is CASSSKAGASFEQYF. The CDR3 region has the DNA TGTGCCAGCAGCTCTAAAGCGGGAGCTTCTTTCGAGCAGTACTTC. The chain couples TRBV5-4 to TRBJ2-7; 8 bases agree with TRBD2. J lost 6 bases, V lost 3 bases, and 11 bases had no gene match. The CDR3 consists of 15 residues. The V gene's germline CDR1 is SGHNT and CDR2 YYREEE (reference sequence).

The V gene is TRBV5-1, the J gene TRBJ1-2; D is unclear. The germline V gene encodes CDR1 SGHRS and CDR2 YFSETQ. The V end was cut by 4 bases, the J end by 1 base, with 11 bases between. CDR3 size: 14 residues. As DNA, the CDR3 is TGCGCCAGCAGCAACGCGGCTCTTAACTATGGCTACACCTTC. Translation: CASSNAALNYGYTF.

The chain combines TRBV9 with TRBJ2-7; 8 positions agree with TRBD2. The V and J ends lost 1 base and 3 bases, in that order; junction bases with no gene match: 6. Germline CDR1 and CDR2: SGDLS and YYNGEE. CDR3 length: 15 amino acids. The CDR3 sequence: CASSVSGGGFYEQYF. The CDR3, as DNA: TGTGCCAGCAGCGTAAGTGGCGGGGGGTTCTACGAGCAGTACTTC.

This clone has just a few counts. The CDR3 nucleotides are TGCGCCAGCAGCATATCCGGGACTAGCGGGGGTAGGGAGACCCAGTACTTC. Translated, it gives CASSISGTSGGRETQYF. The chain is built from TRBV5-1 and TRBJ2-5; the match to TRBD2 covers 14 bases. V was pared by 4 bases and J by 5 bases, with 10 bases of the junction left unmatched. Germline CDR1 SGHRS, CDR2 YFSETQ. This CDR3 region has 17 residues.

The genes are TRBV7-2 and TRBJ2-5; D gene unclear. Germline CDR1 SGHTA, CDR2 FQGNSA. The CDR3 spans 13 residues. V shed 0 bases and J shed 5 bases, with 7 bases lying between them. In nucleotides, the CDR3 is TGTGCCAGCAGCTTAGCGTACGGGGAGACCCAGTACTTC. Translating it yields CASSLAYGETQYF.

The V gene is TRBV18, the J gene TRBJ2-7, with a weak D call TRBD1 (6 bases). The germline V gene encodes CDR1 KGHSH and CDR2 LQKENI. Trimming took off 4 bases at V and 7 bases at J, with 14 bases between the two ends. The CDR3 totals 13 residues. CDR3: CASSRGTNEEQYF. The DNA of the CDR3 is TGTGCCAGCTCACGAGGGACAAACGAGGAGCAGTACTTC.

V usage is TRBV4-1 and J usage is TRBJ2-1; maybe TRBD2 (6 bases). Germline V gene lookup returns CDR1 MGHRA and CDR2 YSYEKL. Deletions cut 1 base from V and 3 bases from J, with 13 bases between. CDR3 length: 16 amino acids. The CDR3 reads CASSQGLLALYNEQFF. DNA for the CDR3: TGCGCCAGCAGCCAAGGACTCCTAGCGCTCTACAATGAGCAGTTCTTC.

This clone was observed a few times. This chain connects TRBV7-8 to TRBJ2-4; 7 nucleotides line up with TRBD2. V lost 4 bases and J lost 6; bases outside the gene matches: 12. This CDR3 comprises 16 residues. From germline, CDR1 is SGHVS and CDR2 FQNEAQ. The CDR3 loop is CASSYPATGGSNIQYF. The CDR3 DNA reads TGTGCCAGCAGCTACCCAGCCACGGGGGGATCAAACATTCAGTACTTC.

This clone was recorded once. The chain combines TRBV3-1 (or the pseudogene TRBV3-2) with TRBJ2-5, with 9 positions matching TRBD2. Trimming took 5 bases from V and 5 from J; bases not matched to a gene: 12. Germline CDR1 reads LGHDT; CDR2 reads YNNKEL (reference sequence). This CDR3 spans 16 amino acids. The CDR3 is CASSKRGSGRSETQYF. Written as DNA, the CDR3 is TGTGCCAGCAGCAAAAGAGGCAGCGGGAGGTCGGAGACCCAGTACTTC.

The gene calls are TRBV3-1 (or the pseudogene TRBV3-2) and TRBJ2-2; D may be TRBD2 (6 bases). V dropped 4 bases and J dropped 3 bases, with 15 bases sitting between them. Germline loops: CDR1 LGHDT, CDR2 YNNKEL (reference sequence). The CDR3 consists of 16 residues. CDR3 loop: CASSPLGREDTGELFF. CDR3 sequence (DNA): TGTGCCAGCAGCCCCTTAGGAAGGGAGGACACCGGGGAGCTGTTTTTT.

This rearrangement joins TRBV4-2 to TRBJ2-5; 12 bases line up with TRBD1. The CDR3 has 17 amino acids. The ends lost 1 base at V and 5 bases at J; junction bases unmatched: 8. The germline V gene has CDR1 LGHNA and CDR2 YNFKEQ. The CDR3 region is CASSQVPGQGARETQYF. The CDR3 coding sequence is TGTGCCAGCAGCCAAGTTCCGGGACAGGGGGCTCGGGAGACCCAGTACTTC.

This chain uses TRBV29-1 with TRBJ2-3; no firm D call. Per germline, CDR1 SQVTM and CDR2 ANQGSEA. The CDR3 is 12 amino acids. The V end lost 5 bases, the J end lost 0 bases, and 6 bases lay between the germline ends. The CDR3 coding sequence is TGCAGCGTTCAGACTAGCACAGATACGCAGTATTTT. Translation gives CSVQTSTDTQYF.

The J gene is TRBJ2-5, the V gene TRBV24-1; possibly TRBD2 for D (5 bases). CDR1 and CDR2 (germline): KGHDR, SFDVKD. Trimming left V 5 bases short and J 1 base short, with 10 bases between. The CDR3 runs to 14 residues. The CDR3 bases are TGTGCCACCAGTGGTTTACGGGGCCAAGAGACCCAGTACTTC. Its translation is CATSGLRGQETQYF.